These T cell receptor beta chains were read from a single sample in a study of blood T cell repertoires in COVID-19. Assay used: immunoSEQ multiplex PCR; TCRdb lists only in-frame clones, some missing. The sample consists of over 60,000 clones, 85% to 90% of them appearing once. The specimen sequenced was peripheral blood. These receptors all come from a woman older than 75 with active or convalescent COVID-19. Each CDR3 is given with its conserved first and last residue. D genes are given only for firm matches. Some rows have no size entry. The others give once, few or many, or a class for an expanded clone.

CDR3	DNA	size	D	V	J
CAWSEQGAGNEQYF	TGTGCCTGGAGCGAACAGGGGGCGGGCAACGAGCAGTACTTC	-	TRBD1	TRBV30	TRBJ2-7
CASSPPPAGGDYGYTF	TGTGCCAGCAGCCCCCCTCCGGCTGGGGGGGACTATGGCTACACCTTC	-	-	TRBV7-8	TRBJ1-2
CASTPRGQGFQPQHF	TGTGCCAGCACCCCAAGGGGACAGGGGTTCCAGCCCCAGCATTTT	-	TRBD1	TRBV6-2/TRBV6-3	TRBJ1-5
CASSQESGGTGELFF	TGTGCCAGCAGCCAAGAAAGCGGGGGCACCGGGGAGCTGTTTTTT	-	TRBD2	TRBV3-1/TRBV3-2	TRBJ2-2
CASSLDSLSSGSSYEQYF	TGTGCCAGCAGCTTAGACTCCCTCTCTAGCGGGAGCTCCTACGAGCAGTACTTC	-	TRBD2	TRBV7-2	TRBJ2-7
CASSLQGRGYTF	TGTGCCAGCAGTTTACAGGGACGAGGCTACACCTTC	-	-	TRBV2	TRBJ1-2
CASRGAGSEQFF	TGCGCCTCGCGGGGGGCGGGGAGTGAGCAGTTCTTC	few	TRBD2	TRBV4-1	TRBJ2-1
CASSIQGYTGELFF	TGTGCCAGTAGTATACAGGGCTACACCGGGGAGCTGTTTTTT	-	-	TRBV19	TRBJ2-2
CASSVSQARNEKLFF	TGTGCCAGCAGCGTAAGCCAAGCGCGTAATGAAAAACTGTTTTTT	-	-	TRBV9	TRBJ1-4
CASSFGGVSSYEQYF	TGTGCCAGCAGCTTCGGGGGGGTGAGCTCCTACGAGCAGTACTTC	-	TRBD2	TRBV5-4	TRBJ2-7
CASKGSGGRTQYF	TGTGCCAGCAAAGGCAGTGGTGGGCGGACCCAGTACTTC	few	-	TRBV6-5	TRBJ2-5
CASSFTLPGGELFF	TGTGCCAGCAGCTTTACACTCCCGGGGGGGGAGCTGTTTTTT	-	-	TRBV11-2	TRBJ2-2
CASSVEQVYGYTF	TGTGCCAGCAGTGTAGAACAGGTTTATGGCTACACCTTC	few	-	TRBV2	TRBJ1-2
CASSLTGGAVTGELFF	TGTGCCAGCAGTTTGACAGGGGGCGCGGTGACCGGGGAGCTGTTTTTT	-	TRBD1	TRBV28	TRBJ2-2
CASSSQGFAAFF	TGTGCCAGCAGTTCACAGGGGTTTGCTGCTTTCTTT	-	TRBD1	TRBV12-3/TRBV12-4	TRBJ1-1
CASSPAKGAMAGELFF	TGTGCCAGCTCACCAGCGAAGGGGGCGATGGCCGGGGAGCTGTTTTTT	-	TRBD1	TRBV18	TRBJ2-2
CASSLRTSGFGTDTQYF	TGTGCCAGCAGCTTAAGGACTAGCGGGTTTGGCACAGATACGCAGTATTTT	-	TRBD2	TRBV7-2	TRBJ2-3
CASSLARMIAGGLLETQYF	TGTGCCAGCAGCTTAGCGAGGATGATAGCGGGGGGACTATTAGAGACCCAGTACTTC	-	TRBD2	TRBV7-2	TRBJ2-5
CSASVQINYGYTF	TGCAGTGCTAGTGTCCAGATTAACTATGGCTACACCTTC	once	-	TRBV20-1	TRBJ1-2
CASSILSGANVLTF	TGTGCCAGCAGCATCCTCTCTGGGGCCAACGTCCTGACTTTC	once	-	TRBV9	TRBJ2-6
CASSSVVAGNTIYF	TGTGCCAGCAGCTCGGTGGTGGCTGGAAACACCATATATTTT	-	-	TRBV7-2	TRBJ1-3
CASSKIRLAAYNEQFF	TGTGCCAGCAGCAAAATACGACTAGCGGCGTACAATGAGCAGTTCTTC	-	TRBD2	TRBV11-2	TRBJ2-1
CASSYRQARGTDTQYF	TGTGCCAGCAGCTATAGACAGGCGAGAGGCACAGATACGCAGTATTTT	-	-	TRBV7-2	TRBJ2-3
CASSLVLGQFWRYGYTF	TGTGCCAGCAGCTTGGTTTTAGGACAGTTCTGGCGTTATGGCTACACCTTC	few	-	TRBV5-6	TRBJ1-2